The 15 T cell receptor beta chains presented below share a single source sample, sequenced in a study of CD4 T cells in relation to SARS-CoV-2 and coronaviruses. Sequenced by immunoSEQ multiplex PCR; TCRdb stores in-frame clones only, minus some. The table lists 35,000 to 40,000 clones, around 89% of them singletons. The sequenced sample consisted of memory CD4+ T cells from PBMCs. The receptor set was obtained from an adult with COVID-19.

The chain uses TRBV7-2 and TRBJ2-7; D is undetermined. Trimming removed 0 bases from V and 0 bases from J, with 15 bases in between. The CDR3 length is 17 residues. Germline values: CDR1 SGHTA, CDR2 FQGNSA. In nucleotides, the CDR3 is TGTGCCAGCAGCTTAGCGGTGGGTCTCGTTAGCTCCTACGAGCAGTACTTC. Translating gives CASSLAVGLVSSYEQYF.

The chain links TRBV6-4 to TRBJ1-5; TRBD1 agrees at 9 bases. V was clipped by 4 bases and J by 0 bases; unmatched bases: 7. Per the germline V gene, CDR1 is MRHNA and CDR2 is SNTAGT. This CDR3 is 17 amino acids long. This CDR3 reads CASSGRDRAYSNQPQHF. The CDR3 DNA sequence: TGTGCCAGCAGTGGCCGGGACAGGGCTTATAGCAATCAGCCCCAGCATTTT.

This clone is labeled medium-sized. The chain joins TRBV15 to TRBJ2-7, with unresolved D. Germline-derived CDR1 and CDR2 are LNHNV and YYDKDF (reference sequence). The V gene lost 1 base and the J gene lost 0 bases, with 7 bases spanning the gap. The CDR3 has 14 residues. The CDR3 protein is CATSRGQVSYEQYF. In nucleotides, the CDR3 is TGTGCCACCAGCAGAGGGCAGGTCTCCTACGAGCAGTACTTC.

V and J are TRBV3-1 (or the pseudogene TRBV3-2) and TRBJ1-6, with 7 bases identical to TRBD1. CDR1 is LGHDT and CDR2 is YNNKEL in the germline V gene (reference sequence). The CDR3 extends over 17 amino acids. The junction had 12 bases not matched to a gene; V was cut back by 4 bases and J by 6 bases. The chain's CDR3 is CASSRNTGTAPNSPLHF. DNA of the CDR3: TGTGCCAGCAGCCGGAATACCGGGACAGCCCCTAATTCACCCCTCCACTTT.

The genes are TRBV21-1 and TRBJ2-3; the table's D call TRBD2 went unverified against the DNA. TRBV21-1 is listed as a pseudogene. The CDR3 covers 15 residues. The CDR3 bases are TGTGCCAGCAGCCCCCGAGAGGGTACGACAGATACGCAGTATTTT. It codes for CASSPREGTTDTQYF.

The gene calls are TRBV20-1 and TRBJ2-3, with D unclear. CDR1 and CDR2 (germline): DFQATT, SNEGSKA (reference sequence). The length of the CDR3 is 11 residues. V was trimmed by 8 bases and J by 1 base, leaving 7 bases between them. CDR3 bases: TGCAGTCCATATCGCACAGATACGCAGTATTTT. This codes for CSPYRTDTQYF.

The gene calls are TRBV4-3 and TRBJ2-5, with D perhaps TRBD1 (5 bases). The CDR3 has 14 residues. Germline CDR1 is LGHNA and CDR2 is YSLEER. Trimming left V 0 bases short and J 4 bases short, with 9 bases between. The CDR3: CASSQETGRETQYF. For the CDR3, the DNA is TGCGCCAGCAGCCAAGAAACAGGCCGAGAGACCCAGTACTTC.

The rearrangement uses TRBV30 and TRBJ1-5; no clear D gene. The germline V gene has CDR1 GTSNPN and CDR2 SVGIG (reference sequence). The CDR3 totals 13 residues. V was cut by 2 bases and J by 7 bases, with 12 bases left in between. DNA for the CDR3: TGTGCCTGGAGTTCCCGGGAGCGACAGCCCCAGCATTTT. It encodes CAWSSRERQPQHF. The full variable domain, rest sourced from reference TRBV30 and TRBJ1-5, is SQTIHQWPATLVQPVGSPLSLECTVEGTSNPNLYWYRQAAGRGLQLLFYSVGIGQISSEVPQNLSASRPQDRQFILSSKKLLLSDSGFYLCAWSSRERQPQHFGDGTRLSIL.

The chain combines TRBV28 with TRBJ2-6; TRBD2 matches 8 bases. V shed 5 bases, J shed 4 bases, and the junction held 13 bases outside the gene matches. The CDR3 covers 18 residues. CDR1 is MDHEN and CDR2 is SYDVKM in the germline V gene. The CDR3 sequence is CASSLSTGGGAGANVLTF. The CDR3 bases are TGTGCCAGCAGTCTCTCAACCGGGGGGGGAGCCGGGGCCAACGTCCTGACTTTC.

The chain joins TRBV5-6 to TRBJ2-2; D remains ambiguous. Germline V CDR1 and CDR2: SGHDT, YYEEEE. V was shortened by 8 bases and J by 1 base, with 24 bases between the two germline ends. The CDR3 is 18 amino acids. CDR3: CASSRVSGQNLNTGELFF. The CDR3 nucleotides are TGTGCCAGTTCGAGAGTTTCTGGCCAGAATCTGAACACCGGGGAGCTGTTTTTT.

The rearrangement links TRBV6-5 to TRBJ1-5, with 7 positions matching TRBD1. Germline CDR1 is MNHEY and CDR2 is SVGAGI. The CDR3 is made up of 15 amino acids. Germline trimming cut 6 bases from V and 3 bases from J; bases unmatched to any gene: 8. The CDR3 bases are TGTGCCAGCAGGCGAGACAGGGCAGACAATCAGCCCCAGCATTTT. Protein: CASRRDRADNQPQHF.

This clone was observed a handful of times. The V call is TRBV4-2, the J call TRBJ1-5, with D perhaps TRBD1 (6 bases). Trimming shortened V by 8 bases and J by 4 bases, and 15 bases separated the two germline ends. The CDR3 spans 14 residues. Germline values: CDR1 LGHNA, CDR2 YNFKEQ. The CDR3 reads CASAGGGANQPQHF. DNA of the CDR3: TGTGCCAGCGCGGGCGGGGGGGCAAATCAGCCCCAGCATTTT.

This chain connects TRBV5-6 to TRBJ1-5; a possible D gene is TRBD1 (6 bases). CDR3 length: 14 residues. V lost 2 bases and J lost 3, with 9 bases in between. Germline V lookup: CDR1 SGHDT, CDR2 YYEEEE. The CDR3 DNA sequence: TGTGCCAGCAGCTTTCGGACAGCCAATCAGCCCCAGCATTTT. Its protein is CASSFRTANQPQHF.

This clone occurred once. This chain connects TRBV29-1 to TRBJ2-3; D remains unclear. V was clipped by 4 bases and J by 3 bases, with 5 bases between them. This CDR3 has 11 amino acids. Per the germline V gene, CDR1 is SQVTM and CDR2 is ANQGSEA. The CDR3 here is CSVVLTDTQYF. The CDR3 region has the DNA TGCAGCGTTGTATTGACAGATACGCAGTATTTT.

The genes are TRBV12-3 or TRBV12-4 and TRBJ1-5, with 9 bases lining up with TRBD1. Trimming at V came to 6 bases and at J to 5 bases, leaving 2 bases not matched to a gene. This CDR3 comprises 13 residues. The CDR3 sequence: CASRWTGDQPQHF. The DNA for the CDR3 is TGTGCCAGCAGGTGGACAGGGGATCAGCCCCAGCATTTT.